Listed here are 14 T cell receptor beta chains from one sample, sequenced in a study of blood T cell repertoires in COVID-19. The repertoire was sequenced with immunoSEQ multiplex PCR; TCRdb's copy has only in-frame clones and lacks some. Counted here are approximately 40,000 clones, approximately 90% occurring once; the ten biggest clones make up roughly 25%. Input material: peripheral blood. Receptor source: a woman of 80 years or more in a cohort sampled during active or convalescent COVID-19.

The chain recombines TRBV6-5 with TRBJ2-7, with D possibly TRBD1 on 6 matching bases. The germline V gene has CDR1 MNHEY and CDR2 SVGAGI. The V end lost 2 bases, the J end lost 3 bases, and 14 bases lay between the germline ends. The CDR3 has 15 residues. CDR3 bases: TGTGCCAGCAGTTACGCCCCTGGGGGCGGCTACGAGCAGTACTTC. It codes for CASSYAPGGGYEQYF.

The CDR3 DNA reads TGTGCCAGCAGCTTAGGCGGGACAGGGGGCGGTCAGCCCCAGCATTTT. Protein product: CASSLGGTGGGQPQHF. The rearrangement uses TRBV13 and TRBJ1-5; the match to TRBD1 covers 12 bases. The V segment lost 0 bases and the J segment 6 bases; nucleotides outside the gene matches: 3. The germline V gene has CDR1 PRHDT and CDR2 FYEKMQ (reference sequence). This CDR3 contains 16 residues.

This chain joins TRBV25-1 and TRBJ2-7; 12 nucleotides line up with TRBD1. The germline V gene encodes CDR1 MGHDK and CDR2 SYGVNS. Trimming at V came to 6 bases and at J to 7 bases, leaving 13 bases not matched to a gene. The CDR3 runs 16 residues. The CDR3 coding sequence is TGTGCCAGCAGCCGACTCCCGGGACAGGGGGCGGGAGAGCAGTACTTC. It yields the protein CASSRLPGQGAGEQYF.

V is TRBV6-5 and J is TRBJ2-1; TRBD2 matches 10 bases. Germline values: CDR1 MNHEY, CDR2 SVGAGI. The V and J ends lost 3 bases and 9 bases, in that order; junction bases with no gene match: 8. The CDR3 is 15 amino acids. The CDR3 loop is CASSYGTSVVGEQFF. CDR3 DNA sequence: TGTGCCAGCAGTTATGGGACTAGCGTAGTGGGTGAGCAGTTCTTC.

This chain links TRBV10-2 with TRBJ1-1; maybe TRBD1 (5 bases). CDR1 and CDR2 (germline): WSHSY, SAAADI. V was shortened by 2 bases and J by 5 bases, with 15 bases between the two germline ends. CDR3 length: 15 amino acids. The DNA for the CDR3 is TGCGCCAGCAGTGAGGCGTTGGGGCGCAGGACTGAAGCTTTCTTT. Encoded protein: CASSEALGRRTEAFF.

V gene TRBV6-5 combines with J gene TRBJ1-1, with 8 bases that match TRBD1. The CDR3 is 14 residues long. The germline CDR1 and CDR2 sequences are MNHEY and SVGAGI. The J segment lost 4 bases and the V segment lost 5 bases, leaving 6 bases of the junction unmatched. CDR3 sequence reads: CASSPGGASTEAFF. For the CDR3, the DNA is TGTGCCAGCAGTCCAGGGGGCGCGTCCACTGAAGCTTTCTTT.

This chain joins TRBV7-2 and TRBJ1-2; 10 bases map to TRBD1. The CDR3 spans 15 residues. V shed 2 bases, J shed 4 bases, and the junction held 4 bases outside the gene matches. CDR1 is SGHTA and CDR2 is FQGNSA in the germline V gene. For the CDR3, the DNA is TGTGCCAGCAGCTTACGACAGGGGGCAATCTATGGCTACACCTTC. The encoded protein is CASSLRQGAIYGYTF. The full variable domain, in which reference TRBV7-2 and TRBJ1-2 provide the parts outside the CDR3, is GAGVSQSPSNKVTEKGKDVELRCDPISGHTALYWYRQSLGQGLEFLIYFQGNSAPDKSGLPSDRFSAERTGGSVSTLTIQRTQQEDSAVYLCASSLRQGAIYGYTFGSGTRLTVV.

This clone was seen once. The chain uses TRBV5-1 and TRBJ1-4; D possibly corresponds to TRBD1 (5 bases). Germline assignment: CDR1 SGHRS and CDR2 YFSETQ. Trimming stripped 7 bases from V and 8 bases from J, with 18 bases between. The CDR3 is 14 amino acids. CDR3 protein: CASGSGLSGEKLFF. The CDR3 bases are TGCGCCAGCGGCTCCGGACTATCAGGGGAAAAACTGTTTTTT.

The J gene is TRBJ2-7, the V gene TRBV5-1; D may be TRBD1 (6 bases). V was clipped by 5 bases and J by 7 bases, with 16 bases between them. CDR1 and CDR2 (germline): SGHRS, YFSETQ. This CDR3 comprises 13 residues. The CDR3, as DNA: TGCGCCAGCAGTGGGTGGCAGGGGAGTGAGCAGTACTTC. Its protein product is CASSGWQGSEQYF. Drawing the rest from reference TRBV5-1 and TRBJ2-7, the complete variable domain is KAGVTQTPRYLIKTRGQQVTLSCSPISGHRSVSWYQQTPGQGLQFLFEYFSETQRNKGNFPGRFSGRQFSNSRSEMNVSTLELGDSALYLCASSGWQGSEQYFGPGTRLTVT.

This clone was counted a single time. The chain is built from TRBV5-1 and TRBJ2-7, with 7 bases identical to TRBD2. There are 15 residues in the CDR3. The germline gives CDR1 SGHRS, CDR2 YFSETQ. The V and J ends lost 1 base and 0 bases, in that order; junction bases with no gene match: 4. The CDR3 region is CASSLPERGSYEQYF. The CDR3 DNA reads TGCGCCAGCAGCTTGCCCGAGCGGGGCTCCTACGAGCAGTACTTC.

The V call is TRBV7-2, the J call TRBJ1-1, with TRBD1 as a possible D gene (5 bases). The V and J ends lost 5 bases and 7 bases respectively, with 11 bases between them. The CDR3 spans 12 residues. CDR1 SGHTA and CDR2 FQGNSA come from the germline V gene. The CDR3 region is CASSRRGGEAFF. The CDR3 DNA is TGTGCCAGCAGCCGGAGGGGAGGTGAAGCTTTCTTT.

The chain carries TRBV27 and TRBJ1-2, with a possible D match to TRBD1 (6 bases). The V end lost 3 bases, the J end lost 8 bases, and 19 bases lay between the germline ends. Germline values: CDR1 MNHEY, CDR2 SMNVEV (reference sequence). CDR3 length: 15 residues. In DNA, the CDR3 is TGTGCCAGCAGTTTTTACTCTACAGGGAGTCAGGGCTACACCTTC. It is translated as CASSFYSTGSQGYTF.

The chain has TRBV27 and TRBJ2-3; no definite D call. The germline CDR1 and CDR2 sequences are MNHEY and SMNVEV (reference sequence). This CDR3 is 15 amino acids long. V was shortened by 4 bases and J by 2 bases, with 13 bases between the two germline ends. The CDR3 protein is CASSSPQKYTDTQYF. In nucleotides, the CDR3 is TGTGCCAGCAGTTCTCCCCAGAAGTACACAGATACGCAGTATTTT.

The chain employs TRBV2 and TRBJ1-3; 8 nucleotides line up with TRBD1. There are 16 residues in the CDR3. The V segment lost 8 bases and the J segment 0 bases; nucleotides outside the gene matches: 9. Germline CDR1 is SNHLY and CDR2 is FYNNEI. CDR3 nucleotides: TGTGCCAGCTCCTTCGGCAGGGGGCCCTCTGGAAACACCATATATTTT. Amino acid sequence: CASSFGRGPSGNTIYF.